Below are 7 T cell receptor beta chains sequenced from a single sample in a study of high-grade serous ovarian cancer treatment subgroups. The data were produced by immunoSEQ multiplex PCR, yet TCRdb's version contains in-frame clones alone and is incomplete. The sample carries 4,200 or so clones, 70% to 75% recorded once. Tumor samples were obtained before definitive surgery or chemotherapy. Material: tumor tissue. The source is a human donor with high-grade serous ovarian cancer.

The chain employs TRBV5-5 and TRBJ1-4; 7 bases agree with TRBD1. CDR1 and CDR2 (germline): SGHKS, YYEKEE (reference sequence). The CDR3 has 15 amino acids. Trimming cost V 2 bases and J 7 bases; bases outside gene matches: 8. For the CDR3, the DNA is TGTGCCAGCAGCTTCGGTCAGGGGGAGGTTGAAAAACTGTTTTTT. Residues: CASSFGQGEVEKLFF. Together with reference TRBV5-5 and TRBJ1-4, the CDR3 gives the full variable domain: DAGVTQSPTHLIKTRGQQVTLRCSPISGHKSVSWYQQVLGQGPQFIFQYYEKEERGRGNFPDRFSARQFPNYSSELNVNALLLGDSALYLCASSFGQGEVEKLFFGSGTQLSVL.

This chain connects TRBV2 to TRBJ1-1; D is possibly TRBD1 (5 bases). Germline lookup yields CDR1 SNHLY and CDR2 FYNNEI. Trimming shortened V by 8 bases and J by 4 bases, and 14 bases separated the two germline ends. CDR3 length: 13 amino acids. The CDR3 is CASRSGGVTEAFF. The CDR3 DNA sequence: TGTGCCAGCCGGAGTGGGGGGGTCACTGAAGCTTTCTTT.

The chain uses TRBV6-1 and TRBJ2-2, with D possibly TRBD2 on 5 matching bases. This CDR3 contains 14 residues. Trimming shortened V by 6 bases and J by 4 bases, and 12 bases separated the two germline ends. Germline V gene lookup returns CDR1 MNHNS and CDR2 SASEGT. CDR3 in amino acids: CASRPRGGTGELFF. The CDR3 DNA is TGTGCCAGCAGGCCCCGTGGAGGCACCGGGGAGCTGTTTTTT.

The chain uses TRBV6-5 and TRBJ1-2; D call uncertain. The germline CDR1 and CDR2 sequences are MNHEY and SVGAGI. V shed 2 bases and J shed 7 bases, with 11 bases lying between them. The CDR3 covers 13 residues. CDR3 nucleotide sequence: TGTGCCAGCAGTTACCTCGGGGAACCTGGCTACACCTTC. It translates to CASSYLGEPGYTF.

This sequence joins TRBV2 and TRBJ2-4; the match to TRBD2 covers 12 bases. Germline V CDR1 and CDR2: SNHLY, FYNNEI. This CDR3 has 16 amino acids. Unmatched junction bases numbered 6, after V lost 2 bases and J lost 7 bases. In DNA form, the CDR3 reads TGTGCCAGCAGTGAACGCCGACTAGCGGGGGAGAACATTCAGTACTTC. Residues: CASSERRLAGENIQYF.

The V and J genes are TRBV7-6 and TRBJ1-2; D is undetermined. This CDR3 comprises 15 residues. V lost 5 bases to trimming and J lost 4 bases, with 17 bases between them. Germline V lookup: CDR1 SGHVS, CDR2 FNYEAQ. The CDR3 nucleotides read TGTGCCAGCAGCCCGGGGTCGGGCAGAAGCTATGGCTACACCTTC. It is translated as CASSPGSGRSYGYTF.

This chain joins TRBV5-4 and TRBJ1-2, with a tentative D call TRBD1 (6 bases). Germline values: CDR1 SGHNT, CDR2 YYREEE (reference sequence). With 3 bases removed from V and 5 bases from J, the gap between germline ends came to 14 bases. CDR3 size: 14 residues. DNA of the CDR3: TGTGCCAGCAGCTCCTCAAGTCAGGGGTATGGCTACACCTTC. Residues: CASSSSSQGYGYTF.